Below, one T cell receptor beta chain is given with its context. The sample comes from a study of blood T cell repertoires in COVID-19. On the study more broadly: The origin of the acute and convalescent COVID-19 samples was the United States, Italy and Spain.

Cohorts were based on clinical histories the participants reported. Recovered status in Cohort 3 required two negative PCRs, clearance, or symptom resolution. Per the authors' pipeline: Using reference gene primer amplification, nucleated cell counts were estimated. TCRdb's copy holds only in-frame clones and misses some; the assay was immunoSEQ multiplex PCR. V and J calls and clone size are given by that table; D and trimming were obtained from the DNA. The sample carries about 320,000 clones, about nine tenths recorded once. Germline loops: CDR1 SGHRS, CDR2 YFSETQ. V was clipped by 1 base and J by 7 bases; unmatched bases: 11. The CDR3 runs 16 residues.

Sequencing was carried out using PBMCs or T cells enriched from blood (not recorded which). The sequence was collected from a man in his 60s who had recovered from COVID-19. The rearrangement links TRBV5-1 to TRBJ2-1; TRBD2 matches at 7 bases. The CDR3 DNA is TGCGCCAGCAGCTTGAGGGGAGGGCCCTTGGGGAATGAGCAGTTCTTC. Its protein product is CASSLRGGPLGNEQFF.